The 18 T cell receptor beta chains below were found in one sample sequenced in a study of blood T cell repertoires in COVID-19. The data were produced by immunoSEQ multiplex PCR, yet TCRdb's version contains in-frame clones alone and is incomplete. The sample lists roughly 290,000 clones, approximately 85% occurring once. Sequenced material: PBMCs or T cells enriched from blood (not recorded which). The receptors come from a young man who had recovered from COVID-19.

J is TRBJ2-7 and V is TRBV7-9; 7 nucleotides align to TRBD1. Germline values: CDR1 SEHNR, CDR2 FQNEAQ (reference sequence). The junction had 9 bases not matched to a gene; V was cut back by 5 bases and J by 2 bases. The CDR3 totals 15 residues. CDR3 sequence reads: CASSHRDRRPYEQYF. CDR3 DNA: TGTGCCAGCAGCCACCGGGACAGAAGACCCTACGAGCAGTACTTC.

This clone was counted once. The V call is TRBV6-5, the J call TRBJ2-5; TRBD2 aligns across 7 bases. J lost 2 bases, V lost 4 bases, and 1 base had no gene match. Germline CDR1 MNHEY, CDR2 SVGAGI. CDR3 length equals 13 residues. In DNA form, the CDR3 reads TGTGCCAGCAGTTGGGGAGGGCAAGAGACCCAGTACTTC. It yields the protein CASSWGGQETQYF.

V gene TRBV5-4 combines with J gene TRBJ2-2, with 9 bases identical to TRBD2. Germline loops: CDR1 SGHNT, CDR2 YYREEE (reference sequence). This CDR3 comprises 13 residues. J gave up 4 bases and V 7 bases, and 2 bases lay outside the gene matches. Written as DNA, the CDR3 is TGTGCCAGCGCGGGGGGGCCCACCGGGGAGCTGTTTTTT. It translates to CASAGGPTGELFF.

V is TRBV6-2 or TRBV6-3 and J is TRBJ1-3; 7 bases agree with TRBD1. V lost 2 bases and J lost 0; bases outside the gene matches: 10. The CDR3 length is 18 residues. Germline loops: CDR1 MNHEY, CDR2 SVGEGT. The DNA of the CDR3 is TGTGCCAGCAGTTACCACGCCGGGACAGCTAGCTCTGGAAACACCATATATTTT. It translates to CASSYHAGTASSGNTIYF.

The gene calls are TRBV30 and TRBJ2-7, with D possibly TRBD2 on 5 matching bases. Trimming removed 2 bases at V and 2 bases at J, with 7 bases between. CDR3 length: 12 residues. Germline V gene lookup returns CDR1 GTSNPN and CDR2 SVGIG (reference sequence). The CDR3: CAWSTGTYEQYF. The CDR3 DNA is TGTGCCTGGAGTACGGGGACCTACGAGCAGTACTTC. Complete variable domain (other parts from reference TRBV30 and TRBJ2-7): SQTIHQWPATLVQPVGSPLSLECTVEGTSNPNLYWYRQAAGRGLQLLFYSVGIGQISSEVPQNLSASRPQDRQFILSSKKLLLSDSGFYLCAWSTGTYEQYFGPGTRLTVT.

J is TRBJ1-2 and V is TRBV6-5; D perhaps matches TRBD1 (5 bases). Germline CDR1 reads MNHEY; CDR2 reads SVGAGI. Trimming left V 4 bases short and J 0 bases short, with 9 bases between. CDR3 length: 14 amino acids. The CDR3 is CASSSPQANYGYTF. The CDR3 DNA follows: TGTGCCAGCAGTTCCCCACAGGCTAACTATGGCTACACCTTC.

The chain employs TRBV9 and TRBJ2-2; D is perhaps TRBD2 (6 bases). The CDR3 loop spans 18 amino acids. CDR1 is SGDLS and CDR2 is YYNGEE in the germline V gene. The germline V and J ends were trimmed by 0 bases and 2 bases, with 17 bases remaining between them. The CDR3 loop is CASSVAYEGGVNTGELFF. DNA of the CDR3: TGTGCCAGCAGCGTAGCTTATGAGGGCGGGGTTAACACCGGGGAGCTGTTTTTT.

This CDR3 reads CASSLGTSRFTDTQYF. The CDR3 DNA reads TGCGCCAGCAGCTTGGGGACTAGTCGCTTTACAGATACGCAGTATTTT. The V gene is TRBV5-1, the J gene TRBJ2-3; 7 bases map to TRBD2. The CDR3 consists of 16 residues. Germline assignment: CDR1 SGHRS and CDR2 YFSETQ. Trimming cost V 0 bases and J 3 bases; bases outside gene matches: 7. Combining the CDR3 with reference TRBV5-1 and TRBJ2-3 gives the whole variable domain KAGVTQTPRYLIKTRGQQVTLSCSPISGHRSVSWYQQTPGQGLQFLFEYFSETQRNKGNFPGRFSGRQFSNSRSEMNVSTLELGDSALYLCASSLGTSRFTDTQYFGPGTRLTVL.

The CDR3 DNA sequence: TGTGCCAGCAGTGATCGCCAGGGGGCCACAATTGGCAATCAGCCCCAGCATTTT. This sequence encodes CASSDRQGATIGNQPQHF. The chain uses TRBV2 and TRBJ1-5; 8 bases fit TRBD1. V was pared by 3 bases and J by 2 bases, with 12 bases of the junction left unmatched. CDR3 length: 18 residues. The germline V gene encodes CDR1 SNHLY and CDR2 FYNNEI.

This chain links TRBV7-2 with TRBJ1-2; 7 bases line up with TRBD1. Trimming removed 2 bases from V and 4 bases from J; junction bases left unmatched: 4. Looked up from germline, CDR1 is SGHTA and CDR2 is FQGNSA. This CDR3 spans 14 amino acids. The CDR3 bases are TGTGCCAGCAGCTTACTCGGACAGGTCTATGGCTACACCTTC. Translated: CASSLLGQVYGYTF.

V gene TRBV2 combines with J gene TRBJ1-1; the match to TRBD1 covers 8 bases. Germline V gives CDR1 SNHLY, CDR2 FYNNEI. CDR3 length: 18 amino acids. After removal of 6 bases from V and 4 bases from J, the junction contained 19 bases not matched to a gene. This CDR3 is CASSLALGQGGTGTEAFF. As DNA, the CDR3 is TGTGCCAGCAGCCTCGCTCTCGGACAGGGCGGGACGGGCACTGAAGCTTTCTTT.

The V gene is TRBV4-1, the J gene TRBJ2-3; 9 nucleotides agree with TRBD2. The CDR3 runs 19 residues. With V trimmed by 0 bases and J by 0 bases, 10 bases remained unmatched. Germline lookup yields CDR1 MGHRA and CDR2 YSYEKL. In nucleotides, the CDR3 is TGCGCCAGCAGCCAAGAGAGACTAAAAAGCGGGGGGAGCACAGATACGCAGTATTTT. Its protein product is CASSQERLKSGGSTDTQYF.

V usage is TRBV6-5 and J usage is TRBJ1-2; a weak D match, TRBD1 (5 bases). CDR1 and CDR2 (germline): MNHEY, SVGAGI. There are 13 residues in the CDR3. Trimming cost V 11 bases and J 4 bases, with 17 bases left between them. CDR3: CAARGPGGYGYTF. CDR3 bases: TGTGCCGCAAGAGGCCCGGGGGGCTATGGCTACACCTTC.

V gene TRBV9 combines with J gene TRBJ2-1, with D perhaps TRBD2 (6 bases). The CDR3 extends over 17 amino acids. Trimming removed 3 bases from V and 7 bases from J, with 23 bases in between. Germline V gene sequence: CDR1 SGDLS, CDR2 YYNGEE. The CDR3 protein is CASSAGLMGGAQNEQFF. As DNA, the CDR3 is TGTGCCAGCAGCGCCGGGCTTATGGGGGGAGCCCAGAATGAGCAGTTCTTC.

The chain employs TRBV9 and TRBJ2-7, with TRBD1 identical over 8 bases. Germline V gene lookup returns CDR1 SGDLS and CDR2 YYNGEE. The CDR3 is 14 amino acids. With V trimmed by 6 bases and J by 7 bases, 12 bases remained unmatched. As DNA, the CDR3 is TGTGCCAGCAACCCCTGGGCAGGGGGCGGTGAGCAGTACTTC. Amino acids: CASNPWAGGGEQYF.

This clone was seen a handful of times. The junction does not match germline at one end; this may be a read error. The CDR3: CASSRGISAGSF. CDR3 DNA: TGTGCCAGCAGCCGCGGCATCAGCGCAGGGTCCTTC. The V gene is TRBV14, the J gene TRBJ1-2; tentative D call: TRBD1 (5 bases). This CDR3 has 12 residues. Germline CDR1 SGHDN, CDR2 FVKESK.

The CDR3 reads CASSGERNYGYTF. The CDR3 nucleotides are TGTGCCAGCAGTGGGGAGCGTAACTATGGCTACACCTTC. This rearrangement joins TRBV12-3 or TRBV12-4 to TRBJ1-2; D not certain. This CDR3 has 13 residues. V was shortened by 5 bases and J by 1 base, with 8 bases between the two germline ends.

The J gene is TRBJ2-5, the V gene TRBV3-1 (or the pseudogene TRBV3-2), with D possibly TRBD2 on 6 matching bases. The CDR3 spans 15 residues. Germline V CDR1 and CDR2: LGHDT, YNNKEL (reference sequence). The V gene lost 0 bases and the J gene lost 2 bases, with 10 bases spanning the gap. This CDR3 reads CASSQEAGRQETQYF. In DNA form, the CDR3 reads TGTGCCAGCAGCCAAGAGGCGGGGAGGCAAGAGACCCAGTACTTC.